Listed here is a single TCR beta chain. Its antigen remains undetermined. Per-base qualities were not stored, and no clone one base away is much larger. The sample originates from a study of CD8 T cells in ankylosing spondylitis (dated by TCRdb to the late 2010s). About the study as a whole: T cell receptor beta repertoires were profiled in healthy donors and ankylosing spondylitis patients so that disease-linked TCR variants could be found. The full study cohort comprised 25 ankylosing spondylitis patients and 110 or so healthy donors. Peripheral blood was sampled, and synovial fluid was additionally collected from ankylosing spondylitis patients. General study outcomes and caveats: The disease-linked clones had a CD8+ phenotype and were found at relatively low frequencies in peripheral blood. The disease-linked clones were reported as significantly enriched in matched synovial fluid samples from ankylosing spondylitis patients. Some of the motif variants had been reported before in the synovial fluid and blood of reactive arthritis patients, a finding that suggests common disease-initiation mechanisms. Blood from ankylosing spondylitis patients appeared to be characterized by a TCR beta motif composed of under ten highly homologous amino acid variants.

Sequencing used an Illumina HiSeq 2500. TCR beta libraries were prepared by quantitative 5'-RACE with molecular barcodes. The study's own analysis went as follows. A new computational method, built on a probabilistic model of VDJ rearrangement, was used to identify disease-linked TCR variants. TCRdb took the public reads, trimmed them with fastp at Q25, ran MiXCR for clone calling and kept in-frame beta chains. Each CDR3 protein gets just one entry, which takes the most common genes and DNA from the rows behind it. The V and J calls, along with clone size, are taken from TCRdb and not from the paper's own processing. For this sample the table gives some 700,000 distinct CDR3 sequences, of which around a fifth were detected only once. Clones ranked in the top ten supply approximately 18% of the sample. The sequence derives from a male donor with ankylosing spondylitis. Source material: blood, either unsorted or a sorted T cell fraction (not recorded which).

CDR3 reads: CSASPPPRTGGSTEAFF. The nucleotide sequence is given as TGCAGTGCTAGCCCACCTCCACGGACAGGGGGAAGTACTGAAGCTTTCTTT. The V gene is TRBV20-1 and the J gene is TRBJ1-1; TRBD1 aligns with 10 central bases. V and J are trimmed by 3 bases and 5 bases, and the gene matches miss 15 bases of the junction. Taken from the germline V gene (reference sequence), the CDR1 and CDR2 loops are DFQATT and SNEGSKA. The CDR3 contains 17 residues, cysteine and phenylalanine counted. Kept here is only the CDR3 DNA, which spans 51 bases and is read in frame from base 1.